What follows are 9 T cell receptor beta chains derived from one specimen sequenced in a study of shared clonotypes between healthy human individuals. Method: immunoSEQ multiplex PCR; TCRdb's copy keeps in-frame clones and lacks some. The sample consists of some 580,000 clones, 97% of them appearing once. Sequencing used naive CD4+ T cells sorted from blood. Subset described: CD45RA+ positively selected. All receptors derive from a woman aged 25 to 45 in good health.

The chain is built from TRBV18 and TRBJ1-4; 7 bases are shared with TRBD1. With V trimmed by 3 bases and J by 5 bases, 3 bases remained unmatched. The CDR3 sequence is 14 residues long. Germline V lookup: CDR1 KGHSH, CDR2 LQKENI. In DNA, the CDR3 is TGTGCCAGCTCACCGGGACAGATAAATGAAAAACTGTTTTTT. Protein product: CASSPGQINEKLFF.

Concerning this clone: This same CDR3 is encoded by further DNA sequences in the sample. The J gene is TRBJ1-2, the V gene TRBV7-9; tentatively, D is TRBD1 (6 bases). Germline lookup yields CDR1 SEHNR and CDR2 FQNEAQ (reference sequence). V dropped 3 bases and J dropped 7 bases, with 6 bases sitting between them. This CDR3 is built from 11 residues. CDR3: CASSLGAGYTF. Written as DNA, the CDR3 is TGTGCCAGCAGCTTGGGGGCTGGCTACACCTTC.

This chain connects TRBV29-1 to TRBJ2-7; D perhaps matches TRBD2 (6 bases). This CDR3 comprises 14 residues. Germline V gene data show CDR1 as SQVTM and CDR2 as ANQGSEA. The germline V and J ends were trimmed by 6 bases and 2 bases, with 17 bases remaining between them. CDR3 bases: TGCAGCGTCGGGGGACGGAAACCACCCTACGAGCAGTACTTC. Translation gives CSVGGRKPPYEQYF.

The chain carries TRBV6-1 and TRBJ1-5; the D gene is possibly TRBD1 (5 bases). Germline V gene lookup returns CDR1 MNHNS and CDR2 SASEGT. The CDR3 runs 15 residues. Trimming stripped 8 bases from V and 0 bases from J, with 14 bases between. CDR3 in DNA: TGTGCCAGCGGACCCCAGGACATTAGCAATCAGCCCCAGCATTTT. Translating gives CASGPQDISNQPQHF.

The V gene is TRBV7-2, the J gene TRBJ2-5; tentative D call: TRBD2 (6 bases). V lost 5 bases to trimming and J lost 4 bases, with 8 bases between them. This CDR3 region has 12 residues. Germline V gene data show CDR1 as SGHTA and CDR2 as FQGNSA. The CDR3 is CASSQLAETQYF. In DNA, the CDR3 is TGTGCCAGCAGCCAACTAGCAGAGACCCAGTACTTC. The variable domain in full, completed from reference TRBV7-2 and TRBJ2-5, reads GAGVSQSPSNKVTEKGKDVELRCDPISGHTALYWYRQSLGQGLEFLIYFQGNSAPDKSGLPSDRFSAERTGGSVSTLTIQRTQQEDSAVYLCASSQLAETQYFGPGTRLLVL.

The V call is TRBV29-1, the J call TRBJ2-1; the D gene is possibly TRBD2 (6 bases). The CDR3 runs 13 residues. Trimming left V 3 bases short and J 4 bases short, with 10 bases between. CDR1 is SQVTM and CDR2 is ANQGSEA in the germline V gene. CDR3 nucleotide sequence: TGCAGCGTTGATAGCGGTACATACAATGAGCAGTTCTTC. Residues: CSVDSGTYNEQFF.

This chain links TRBV28 with TRBJ1-5, with D possibly TRBD1 on 5 matching bases. V was trimmed by 4 bases and J by 2 bases, leaving 9 bases between them. The CDR3 consists of 14 residues. The V gene's germline CDR1 is MDHEN and CDR2 SYDVKM. The CDR3 nucleotides read TGTGCCAGCAGTTCCAGGGTGGGCAATCAGCCCCAGCATTTT. It codes for CASSSRVGNQPQHF.

V usage is TRBV5-1 and J usage is TRBJ2-3; 9 bases fit TRBD1. The CDR3 loop spans 15 amino acids. CDR1 is SGHRS, CDR2 YFSETQ, per germline. Losses at the gene ends were 4 bases for V and 5 bases for J; bases not matched to a gene: 8. The CDR3 reads CASSIRDRVKDTQYF. The CDR3 region has the DNA TGCGCCAGCAGCATCCGGGACAGGGTTAAAGATACGCAGTATTTT.

The chain's CDR3 is CASSTNRGPRETQYF. The CDR3 DNA reads as TGTGCCAGTAGTACCAACAGGGGCCCTCGGGAGACCCAGTACTTC. The rearrangement uses TRBV19 and TRBJ2-5, with TRBD1 matching over 7 bases. V gave up 4 bases and J gave up 5 bases; unmatched junction bases: 10. The CDR3 consists of 15 residues. Germline assignment: CDR1 LNHDA and CDR2 SQIVND (reference sequence). Based on the CDR3 plus reference TRBV19 and TRBJ2-5, the full variable domain is DGGITQSPKYLFRKEGQNVTLSCEQNLNHDAMYWYRQDPGQGLRLIYYSQIVNDFQKGDIAEGYSVSREKKESFPLTVTSAQKNPTAFYLCASSTNRGPRETQYFGPGTRLLVL.